The 20 T cell receptor beta chains reported below all come from one sample, sequenced in a study of shared clonotypes between healthy human individuals. Libraries were prepared by immunoSEQ multiplex PCR; TCRdb keeps only in-frame clonotypes and omits some of them. The profile shows more than 2 million clones, about 94% of them singletons. Naive CD8 cells lacked CD45RO, underwent positive selection for CCR7 and left out terminally differentiated effector memory CD45RA+ cells. Sequencing input: naive CD8+ T cells from PBMCs. The receptors stem from a man between 18 and 29 years old in good health. Some clones in this sample may be carry-over from other donors' samples.

The J gene is TRBJ2-5, the V gene TRBV28, with 7 bases lining up with TRBD1. J was trimmed by 2 bases and V by 4 bases; bases with no gene match: 7. Germline CDR1 reads MDHEN; CDR2 reads SYDVKM. This CDR3 contains 15 residues. The CDR3 protein is CASSSPWTGQETQYF. In nucleotides, the CDR3 is TGTGCCAGCAGTTCCCCGTGGACAGGACAAGAGACCCAGTACTTC.

V gene TRBV29-1 combines with J gene TRBJ2-5, with 11 bases aligning to TRBD2. The CDR3 contains 13 residues. Losses at the gene ends were 4 bases for V and 5 bases for J; bases not matched to a gene: 3. Germline V lookup: CDR1 SQVTM, CDR2 ANQGSEA. The CDR3 reads CSVVSGRGETQYF. The CDR3 coding sequence is TGCAGCGTTGTTAGCGGGAGGGGGGAGACCCAGTACTTC.

V gene TRBV7-8 combines with J gene TRBJ2-3, with TRBD2 matching over 9 bases. The CDR3 has 16 amino acids. The germline V gene encodes CDR1 SGHVS and CDR2 FQNEAQ. Trimming cost V 4 bases and J 2 bases; bases outside gene matches: 7. This chain's CDR3 is CASSSKASGITDTQYF. In DNA form, the CDR3 reads TGTGCCAGCAGCTCCAAAGCTAGCGGGATCACAGATACGCAGTATTTT.

The gene calls are TRBV9 and TRBJ2-7; D is perhaps TRBD2 (5 bases). CDR3 length equals 15 residues. The V and J ends lost 0 bases and 6 bases respectively, with 16 bases between them. Germline V CDR1 and CDR2: SGDLS, YYNGEE. In nucleotides, the CDR3 is TGTGCCAGCAGCGTAGAAGGAACGGGAAGATCCGAGCAGTACTTC. The encoded protein is CASSVEGTGRSEQYF.

The chain couples TRBV9 to TRBJ1-4, with D perhaps matching TRBD1 (5 bases). Trimming shortened V by 0 bases and J by 7 bases, and 13 bases separated the two germline ends. Germline CDR1 SGDLS, CDR2 YYNGEE. This CDR3 has 15 amino acids. Here the CDR3 reads CASSVVGDRGEKLFF. The DNA of the CDR3 is TGTGCCAGCAGCGTAGTTGGGGACCGAGGTGAAAAACTGTTTTTT.

The chain carries TRBV27 and TRBJ2-2; D unresolved. Trimming took off 3 bases at V and 4 bases at J, with 9 bases between the two ends. The length of the CDR3 is 14 residues. Germline V gene sequence: CDR1 MNHEY, CDR2 SMNVEV (reference sequence). For the CDR3, the DNA is TGTGCCAGCAGTTTGCTACAGTCCACCGGGGAGCTGTTTTTT. The encoded protein is CASSLLQSTGELFF.

This clone was found once. CDR3 region: CASSKGGAIFDEQFF. Written as DNA, the CDR3 is TGTGCCAGCAGTAAGGGGGGGGCGATCTTCGATGAGCAGTTCTTC. V and J are TRBV7-6 and TRBJ2-1, with D possibly being TRBD2 (7 bases). Trimming took 6 bases from V and 8 from J, leaving 20 bases between them. CDR1 is SGHVS, CDR2 FNYEAQ, per germline. The CDR3 extends over 15 amino acids.

The CDR3 DNA reads as TGTGCCAGCAGTGTCTTCGGACTAGCGGGGGAGCTTGAGCAGTTCTTC. Translation: CASSVFGLAGELEQFF. The J gene is TRBJ2-1, the V gene TRBV6-4; TRBD2 matches at 13 bases. CDR3 length: 16 amino acids. V gave up 4 bases and J gave up 9 bases; unmatched junction bases: 9. Germline V CDR1 and CDR2: MRHNA, SNTAGT.

The chain joins TRBV7-8 to TRBJ2-1, with 8 bases lining up with TRBD2. CDR3 length equals 17 residues. Germline V gives CDR1 SGHVS, CDR2 FQNEAQ. V dropped 1 base and J dropped 1; count of bases not matched to a gene: 6. CDR3 sequence (DNA): TGTGCCAGCAGCTTAGAAGCTAGCGGGTTTTCCTACAATGAGCAGTTCTTC. Its protein product is CASSLEASGFSYNEQFF.

This clone appeared a single time. The rearrangement uses TRBV5-5 and TRBJ2-7; 10 nucleotides line up with TRBD2. CDR3 length: 15 amino acids. The V segment lost 6 bases and the J segment 4 bases; nucleotides outside the gene matches: 10. CDR1 and CDR2 (germline): SGHKS, YYEKEE (reference sequence). The CDR3 protein is CASTFLGLALYEQYF. CDR3 nucleotides: TGTGCCAGCACCTTTTTGGGACTAGCGCTTTACGAGCAGTACTTC.

The table lists this clone with a count of one. The V and J genes are TRBV5-4 and TRBJ2-5; 10 bases fit TRBD1. The CDR3 has 14 amino acids. The trim removed 4 bases at V and 7 bases at J, leaving 7 bases unmatched. CDR1 SGHNT and CDR2 YYREEE come from the germline V gene (reference sequence). Written as DNA, the CDR3 is TGTGCCAGCAGCGTACGCGGGACAGGGGTGACCCAGTACTTC. The encoded protein is CASSVRGTGVTQYF.

The chain is built from TRBV27 and TRBJ2-5; D call uncertain. Trimming shortened V by 5 bases and J by 4 bases, and 14 bases separated the two germline ends. Per the germline V gene, CDR1 is MNHEY and CDR2 is SMNVEV (reference sequence). The CDR3 loop spans 14 amino acids. CDR3 protein: CASSTDDRIETQYF. The CDR3 DNA is TGTGCCAGCAGTACCGATGATAGGATAGAGACCCAGTACTTC.

The chain employs TRBV28 and TRBJ2-1; TRBD2 matches at 7 bases. Germline V gene sequence: CDR1 MDHEN, CDR2 SYDVKM. Trimming cost V 8 bases and J 0 bases; bases outside gene matches: 4. This CDR3 has 14 amino acids. The DNA of the CDR3 is TGTGCCAGCGGACTAGAGAGCTCCTACAATGAGCAGTTCTTC. It translates to CASGLESSYNEQFF.

This chain uses TRBV4-3 with TRBJ2-1, with 9 bases that match TRBD2. Germline trimming cut 1 base from V and 6 bases from J; bases unmatched to any gene: 13. Germline loops: CDR1 LGHNA, CDR2 YSLEER. The CDR3 runs to 18 residues. This chain's CDR3 is CASSQVGAGLARGNEQFF. CDR3 DNA sequence: TGCGCCAGCAGCCAAGTAGGGGCCGGACTAGCGAGGGGCAATGAGCAGTTCTTC.

This chain joins TRBV4-2 and TRBJ2-1; 12 bases agree with TRBD2. The germline V gene encodes CDR1 LGHNA and CDR2 YNFKEQ. Unmatched junction bases numbered 10, after V lost 1 base and J lost 6 bases. The CDR3 runs to 18 residues. The DNA for the CDR3 is TGTGCCAGCAGCCAAGGGCGACTAGCGGGAGTAATGGTCAATGAGCAGTTCTTC. It translates to CASSQGRLAGVMVNEQFF.

The rearrangement links TRBV6-1 to TRBJ2-3; TRBD2 matches 11 bases. V shed 4 bases and J 6 bases; nucleotides not matched to a gene: 9. The germline V gene encodes CDR1 MNHNS and CDR2 SASEGT. This CDR3 spans 16 amino acids. The CDR3 nucleotides read TGTGCCAGCAGTGGACTAGCGGGACCCCTGGGGGATACGCAGTATTTT. Protein sequence: CASSGLAGPLGDTQYF.

The rearrangement uses TRBV6-6 and TRBJ2-1; D possibly corresponds to TRBD2 (5 bases). This CDR3 region has 16 residues. V was shortened by 5 bases and J by 8 bases, with 22 bases between the two germline ends. CDR1 MNHNY and CDR2 SVGAGI come from the germline V gene (reference sequence). This CDR3 is CASSIGISGLSDEQFF. The CDR3 nucleotides are TGTGCCAGCAGTATAGGGATCAGCGGATTATCCGATGAGCAGTTCTTC.

This chain connects TRBV15 to TRBJ1-3; D is unresolved. CDR1 LNHNV and CDR2 YYDKDF come from the germline V gene (reference sequence). Trimming pared 0 bases from V and 0 bases from J, leaving 6 bases between. The CDR3 has 15 residues. CDR3 residues: CATSREISSGNTIYF. The DNA of the CDR3 is TGTGCCACCAGCAGAGAAATAAGCTCTGGAAACACCATATATTTT. Complete variable domain (other parts from reference TRBV15 and TRBJ1-3): DAMVIQNPRYQVTQFGKPVTLSCSQTLNHNVMYWYQQKSSQAPKLLFHYYDKDFNNEADTPDNFQSRRPNTSFCFLDIRSPGLGDTAMYLCATSREISSGNTIYFGEGSWLTVV.

V gene TRBV14 combines with J gene TRBJ1-1; 9 positions agree with TRBD1. Looked up from germline, CDR1 is SGHDN and CDR2 is FVKESK. Unmatched junction bases numbered 15, after V lost 0 bases and J lost 7 bases. The CDR3 spans 18 residues. The CDR3 loop reads CASSQDNVRDREKVEAFF. In DNA form, the CDR3 reads TGTGCCAGCAGCCAAGATAACGTCCGGGACAGGGAGAAGGTTGAAGCTTTCTTT.

The chain couples TRBV27 to TRBJ1-6; D unclear. The CDR3 length is 18 residues. The V and J ends lost 5 bases and 0 bases respectively, with 17 bases between them. Germline V gene sequence: CDR1 MNHEY, CDR2 SMNVEV (reference sequence). The CDR3 DNA is TGTGCCAGCAGTCCCATCGGCCAGCTCAGCTCCTATAATTCACCCCTCCACTTT. Translated: CASSPIGQLSSYNSPLHF.